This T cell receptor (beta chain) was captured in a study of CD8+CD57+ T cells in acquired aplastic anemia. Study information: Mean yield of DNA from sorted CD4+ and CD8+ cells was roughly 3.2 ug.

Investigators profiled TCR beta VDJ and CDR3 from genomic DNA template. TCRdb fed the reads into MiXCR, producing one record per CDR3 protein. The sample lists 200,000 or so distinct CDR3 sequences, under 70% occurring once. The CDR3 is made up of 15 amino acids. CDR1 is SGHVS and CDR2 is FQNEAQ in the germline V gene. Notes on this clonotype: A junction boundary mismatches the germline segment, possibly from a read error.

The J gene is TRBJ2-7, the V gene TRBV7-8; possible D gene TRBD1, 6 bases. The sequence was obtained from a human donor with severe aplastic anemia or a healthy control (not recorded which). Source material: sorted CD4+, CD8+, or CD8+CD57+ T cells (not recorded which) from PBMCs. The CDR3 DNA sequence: TGCGCCAGCAGCCACCAATCCCAGGGGTCCTACGAGCAGTACTTC. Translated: CASSHQSQGSYEQYF.